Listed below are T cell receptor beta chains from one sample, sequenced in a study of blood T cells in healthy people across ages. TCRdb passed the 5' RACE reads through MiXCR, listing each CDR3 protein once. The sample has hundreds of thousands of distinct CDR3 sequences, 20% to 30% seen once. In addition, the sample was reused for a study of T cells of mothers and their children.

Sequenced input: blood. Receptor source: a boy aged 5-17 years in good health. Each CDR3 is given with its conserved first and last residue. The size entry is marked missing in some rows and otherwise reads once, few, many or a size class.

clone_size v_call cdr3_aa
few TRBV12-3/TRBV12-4 CASSHRPRQGYGYTF
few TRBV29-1 CSVDAVAGVQYNEQFF
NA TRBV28 CASSRHPANYGYTF
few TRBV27 CASTRDRGREKLFF
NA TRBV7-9 CASSAYRGGNTDTQYF
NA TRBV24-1 CATSDPQQGDAEAFF
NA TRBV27 CASSFYGWTGIYGYTF
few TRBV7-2 CASSQAGGRQYF
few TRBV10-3 CAIRGPGQGADGYTF
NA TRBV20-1 CSATGDYNEQFF
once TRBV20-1 CSAGLTGNNYGYTF
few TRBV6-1 CASSDLGIRETQYF
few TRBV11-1 CASSLTGPSSYNEQFF
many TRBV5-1 CASSLGGYSNQPQHF